This T cell receptor (beta chain) comes out of a study of ipilimumab plus nivolumab after autologous stem cell transplantation. Libraries were prepared by immunoSEQ multiplex PCR; TCRdb keeps only in-frame clonotypes and omits some of them. Among around 4,900 clones listed, under 70% were seen once. The CDR3 length is 15 residues. Germline V gene lookup returns CDR1 LGHNA and CDR2 YNFKEQ. V lost 1 base to trimming and J lost 2 bases, with 11 bases between them. Sequenced material: PBMCs, taken in a trial of ipilimumab plus nivolumab as post-transplant consolidation. The clonotype originates from a male donor with multiple myeloma. The V gene is TRBV4-2, the J gene TRBJ2-5; D call uncertain. CDR3 bases: TGTGCCAGCAGCCAAGCTCCCGCCCGACAAGAGACCCAGTACTTC. This translates into CASSQAPARQETQYF.